Below, one T cell receptor beta chain is given with its context. The antigen is not known. The sample is drawn from a study of shared clonotypes between healthy human individuals. Assay runs were performed at deep level. Produced via immunoSEQ multiplex PCR; TCRdb's table is partial and in-frame only. Of a few hundred thousand clones listed, around 97% are singletons. Healthy HIV-negative adults with no recent acute infections or vaccinations were recruited as donors. Findings and limits, study-wide: Only blood samples were collected, and tissue repertoires likely differ.

CDR1 is KGHSH, CDR2 LQKENI, per germline. CDR3 size: 14 residues. Trimming shortened V by 6 bases and J by 2 bases, and 13 bases separated the two germline ends. The sample consisted of naive CD4+ T cells sorted from blood. Stated subset: CD45RA+ positively selected. This chain connects TRBV18 to TRBJ2-5; D possibly uses TRBD1 or TRBD2 (5 bases each). The receptor's source is a woman younger than 45 in good health. This CDR3 is CASSQRGSQETQYF. The CDR3 bases are TGTGCCAGCTCCCAACGGGGCAGTCAAGAGACCCAGTACTTC.